This TCR beta chain originates from a study of T cell responses to AZD1222 COVID-19 vaccine. Findings and limits, study-wide: Without day 14 samples, only post-peak T cell repertoires were studied.

Concerning this clone itself: The antigen remains unidentified.

The data were produced by immunoSEQ multiplex PCR, yet TCRdb's version contains in-frame clones alone and is incomplete. Here the sample spans approximately 150,000 clones, about nine tenths being singletons. The ends lost 0 bases at V and 8 bases at J; junction bases unmatched: 16. This CDR3 region has 19 residues. Germline loops: CDR1 LGHDT, CDR2 YNNKEL (reference sequence). The TCR comes from an adult who received the AZD1222 COVID-19 vaccine. The chain links TRBV3-1 (or the pseudogene TRBV3-2) to TRBJ2-1; 10 bases line up with TRBD1. The material was peripheral blood, obtained 28 days after the second AZD1222 dose. CDR3 in amino acids: CASSQEGYGQGEPSDEQFF. CDR3 DNA sequence: TGTGCCAGCAGCCAAGAGGGCTACGGACAGGGGGAGCCCTCGGATGAGCAGTTCTTC.